A single sample is the source of the 8 T cell receptor beta chains below, sequenced in a study of shared clonotypes between healthy human individuals. Generated by immunoSEQ multiplex PCR, the TCRdb table keeps only in-frame clones and is missing some. This table holds roughly 490,000 clones, around three quarters found once. Material for sequencing was PBMCs. All receptors derive from a woman aged 35 to 49 in good health. Some clones in this sample may be carry-over from other donors' samples.

The genes are TRBV15 and TRBJ2-5; TRBD2 might be the D (6 bases). The CDR3 consists of 15 residues. Trimming cost V 1 base and J 7 bases, with 16 bases left between them. Germline V lookup: CDR1 LNHNV, CDR2 YYDKDF (reference sequence). The DNA for the CDR3 is TGTGCCACCAGCAGAGTACGTCCTGGGCGGGGGACCCAGTACTTC. Amino acid sequence: CATSRVRPGRGTQYF.

V gene TRBV15 combines with J gene TRBJ1-5, with TRBD1 as a possible D gene (6 bases). Germline CDR1 is LNHNV and CDR2 is YYDKDF (reference sequence). Trimming left V 9 bases short and J 0 bases short, with 15 bases between. The CDR3 extends over 15 amino acids. The CDR3 DNA reads TGTGCCACAGGACAGTGGTCCTATAGCAATCAGCCCCAGCATTTT. Its translation is CATGQWSYSNQPQHF.

The chain has TRBV2 and TRBJ1-2; tentatively, D is TRBD1 (6 bases). This CDR3 region has 12 residues. The germline CDR1 and CDR2 sequences are SNHLY and FYNNEI. Trimming shortened V by 3 bases and J by 7 bases, and 9 bases separated the two germline ends. The chain's CDR3 is CASSDRGRGYTF. DNA for the CDR3: TGTGCCAGCAGTGACAGGGGACGTGGCTACACCTTC. The full variable domain, completed using reference TRBV2 and TRBJ1-2, is EPEVTQTPSHQVTQMGQEVILRCVPISNHLYFYWYRQILGQKVEFLVSFYNNEISEKSEIFDDQFSVERPDGSNFTLKIRSTKLEDSAMYFCASSDRGRGYTFGSGTRLTVV.

Turning to this clone: With a far larger clone one base away, a read error is the likely cause. The gene calls are TRBV5-1 and TRBJ2-5; 8 bases line up with TRBD1. CDR3 size: 16 residues. V was pared by 3 bases and J by 3 bases, with 10 bases of the junction left unmatched. Per the germline V gene, CDR1 is SGHRS and CDR2 is YFSETQ. The CDR3 sequence: CASSYNPGTGKETQYF. DNA of the CDR3: TGCGCCAGCAGCTACAATCCCGGGACAGGAAAAGAGACCCAGTACTTC.

This sequence joins TRBV6-1 and TRBJ2-6; D ambiguous. Trimming took off 6 bases at V and 0 bases at J, with 3 bases between the two ends. The CDR3 has 13 residues. CDR1 and CDR2 (germline): MNHNS, SASEGT. The CDR3 DNA is TGTGCCAGCAGCAGCTCTGGGGCCAACGTCCTGACTTTC. Amino acid sequence: CASSSSGANVLTF.

The CDR3 region is CASSFVGFTDTQYF. The CDR3 DNA sequence: TGCGCCAGCAGCTTTGTGGGGTTCACAGATACGCAGTATTTT. The chain couples TRBV5-1 to TRBJ2-3; D uncertain. CDR1 and CDR2 from the germline V gene are SGHRS and YFSETQ. V gave up 2 bases and J gave up 2 bases, with 9 bases separating them. CDR3 length equals 14 residues.

This clone was found many times. The chain has TRBV5-4 and TRBJ2-2; TRBD2 matches at 8 bases. V trimming: 0 bases; J trimming: 2 bases; junction bases outside the gene matches: 6. The CDR3 covers 17 residues. From germline, CDR1 is SGHNT and CDR2 YYREEE (reference sequence). The CDR3 DNA reads TGTGCCAGCAGCTTGGGGCAGCGGGGGACCAACACCGGGGAGCTGTTTTTT. It specifies CASSLGQRGTNTGELFF.

This clone appeared a single time. The sample has other DNA sequences that encode this CDR3 too. V gene TRBV7-9 combines with J gene TRBJ1-2, with D uncertain. Trimming removed 0 bases from V and 2 bases from J, with 4 bases in between. This CDR3 spans 13 amino acids. From germline, CDR1 is SEHNR and CDR2 FQNEAQ (reference sequence). This CDR3 reads CASSLAGNYGYTF. In nucleotides, the CDR3 is TGTGCCAGCAGCTTAGCAGGGAACTATGGCTACACCTTC. Filled out from reference TRBV7-9 and TRBJ1-2, the complete variable domain reads DTGVSQNPRHKITKRGQNVTFRCDPISEHNRLYWYRQTLGQGPEFLTYFQNEAQLEKSRLLSDRFSAERPKGSFSTLEIQRTEQGDSAMYLCASSLAGNYGYTFGSGTRLTVV.